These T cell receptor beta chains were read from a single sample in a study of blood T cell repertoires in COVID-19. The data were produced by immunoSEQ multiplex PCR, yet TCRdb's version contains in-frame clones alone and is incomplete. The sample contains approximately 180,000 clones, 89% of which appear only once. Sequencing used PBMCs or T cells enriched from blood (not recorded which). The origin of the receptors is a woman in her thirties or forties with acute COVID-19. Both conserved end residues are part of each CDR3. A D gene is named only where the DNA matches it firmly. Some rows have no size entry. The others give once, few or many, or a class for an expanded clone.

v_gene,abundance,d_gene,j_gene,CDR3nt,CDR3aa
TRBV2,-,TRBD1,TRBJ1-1,TGTGCCAGCAGTGAAGATGAGACAGGGGTTAGGTGGACTGAAGCTTTCTTT,CASSEDETGVRWTEAFF
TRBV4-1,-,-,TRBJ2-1,TGCGCCAGCAGTGGGCAGGGTGGTCTGGATGAGCAGTTCTTC,CASSGQGGLDEQFF
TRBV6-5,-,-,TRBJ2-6,TGTGCCAGCAGTCGGAGCTCTGGGGCCAACGTCCTGACTTTC,CASSRSSGANVLTF
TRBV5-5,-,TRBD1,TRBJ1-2,TGTGCCAGCAGCTTACAGGGGGCAGAGGGCTACACCTTC,CASSLQGAEGYTF
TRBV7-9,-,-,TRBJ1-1,TGTGCCAGCCGGGACACAGGGACGAACACTGAAGCTTTCTTT,CASRDTGTNTEAFF
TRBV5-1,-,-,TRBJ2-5,TGCGCCAGCAGCTTGGAGGCGGGGCGCGACGAGACCCAGTACTTC,CASSLEAGRDETQYF
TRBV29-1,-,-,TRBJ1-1,TGCAGCGTTGAGAAAGGGGGGGCTGAAGCTTTCTTT,CSVEKGGAEAFF
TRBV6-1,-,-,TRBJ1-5,TGTGCCAGCAGTGAAGCGGGGGGGAGGGTTCAGCCCCAGCATTTT,CASSEAGGRVQPQHF
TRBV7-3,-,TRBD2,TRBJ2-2,TGTGCCAGCAGCCAAATATCCGGGACTAGCGGAGTCGGGGAGCTGTTTTTT,CASSQISGTSGVGELFF
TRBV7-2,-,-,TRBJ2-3,TGTGCCAGCAGCTTAGAAGCGGTACCAACAGATACGCAGTATTTT,CASSLEAVPTDTQYF
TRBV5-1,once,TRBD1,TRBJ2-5,TGCGCCAGCAGCTTGGGGGGGACAGGGTCGTTGGAGACCCAGTACTTC,CASSLGGTGSLETQYF
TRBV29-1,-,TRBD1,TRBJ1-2,TGCAGCGTTTCTGGACAGGGCCAGGGAAGCTACACCTTC,CSVSGQGQGSYTF
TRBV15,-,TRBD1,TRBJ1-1,TGTGCCACCAGCTTATATTCGACAGGGGGCACTGAAGCTTTCTTT,CATSLYSTGGTEAFF
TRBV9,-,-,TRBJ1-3,TGTGCCAGCAGCGTCGCCTACTCTGGAAACACCATATATTTT,CASSVAYSGNTIYF
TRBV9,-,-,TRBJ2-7,TGTGCCAGCAGCGTAGGGGTCGGAGCGTTGATCTCCTACGAGCAGTACTTC,CASSVGVGALISYEQYF
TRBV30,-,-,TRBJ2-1,TGTGCCTGGAGTGTAAAAGGAGGTGAGCAGTTCTTC,CAWSVKGGEQFF
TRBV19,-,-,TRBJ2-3,TGTGCCAGTAGCGGTCCTCCACTCACAGATACGCAGTATTTT,CASSGPPLTDTQYF
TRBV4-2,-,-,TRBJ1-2,TGTGCCAGCAGCCAAGAAGAGGGGGAGGGTTCCGCTGGCTACACCTTC,CASSQEEGEGSAGYTF
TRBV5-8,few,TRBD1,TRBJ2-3,TGTGCCAGCAGCTTGGCCGGCAGGGGGAAAACAGATACGCAGTATTTT,CASSLAGRGKTDTQYF
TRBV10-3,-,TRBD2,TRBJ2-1,TGTGCCATCAGTGCTAGGACTAGCGGAGACAATGAGCAGTTCTTC,CAISARTSGDNEQFF
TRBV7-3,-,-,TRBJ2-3,TGTGCCAGCAGCCCCGGGCTAGCGGCAGGGGTGGGAGTTTTGGCCACAGATACGCAGTATTTT,CASSPGLAAGVGVLATDTQYF
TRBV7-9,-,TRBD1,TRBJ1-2,TGTGCCAGCAGCACCCTACGGACAGGGATTAACTATGGCTACACCTTC,CASSTLRTGINYGYTF
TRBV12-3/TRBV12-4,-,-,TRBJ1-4,TGTGCCAGCAGTTTAAGTGGGGGCGAAAAACTGTTTTTT,CASSLSGGEKLFF
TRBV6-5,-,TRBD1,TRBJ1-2,TGTGCCAGCAGTTCCGGGACAGGTGGGAACTATGGCTACACCTTC,CASSSGTGGNYGYTF
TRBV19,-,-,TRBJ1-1,TGTGCCAGTAGTGGTAGAATGAACACTGAAGCTTTCTTT,CASSGRMNTEAFF
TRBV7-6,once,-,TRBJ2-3,TGTGCCAGCAGCTTAGTAGCCCTAGGATCAGTAATCACAGATACGCAGTATTTT,CASSLVALGSVITDTQYF
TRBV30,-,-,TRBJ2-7,TGTGCCTGGAGTCCCGACACCGACGCTTCCTACGAGCAGTACTTC,CAWSPDTDASYEQYF
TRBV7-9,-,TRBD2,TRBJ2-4,TGTGCCAGCAGCTTAGGTAGCGGGGGGGCTCAAAACATTCAGTACTTC,CASSLGSGGAQNIQYF